This passage covers 11 T cell receptor beta chains from one sample sequenced in a study of shared clonotypes between healthy human individuals. Some clones are missing from TCRdb's copy, which holds only in-frame ones; the method was immunoSEQ multiplex PCR. Of some 2 million clones in the sample, around 95% were seen once. Material for sequencing was naive CD4+ T cells sorted from blood. Subset of the sample: CD45RA+ positively selected. The receptors here all came from a man younger than 35 in good health.

The chain uses TRBV7-2 and TRBJ2-7; weak D call: TRBD1 (6 bases). The germline V gene encodes CDR1 SGHTA and CDR2 FQGNSA. The length of the CDR3 is 14 residues. Trimming shortened V by 4 bases and J by 2 bases, and 12 bases separated the two germline ends. CDR3 sequence reads: CASSSQGSTYEQYF. For the CDR3, the DNA is TGTGCCAGCAGCTCCCAGGGGTCTACCTACGAGCAGTACTTC.

The genes are TRBV18 and TRBJ2-7, with D possibly being TRBD1 or TRBD2 (5 bases each). Germline V gene sequence: CDR1 KGHSH, CDR2 LQKENI. The CDR3 runs 16 residues. Trimming cost V 3 bases and J 3 bases, with 18 bases left between them. The CDR3 sequence is CASSPQRTRENYEQYF. The CDR3, as DNA: TGTGCCAGCTCACCTCAAAGGACAAGGGAGAACTACGAGCAGTACTTC.

This sequence joins TRBV5-1 and TRBJ1-4; TRBD1 is a possible D gene (6 bases). This CDR3 is built from 14 residues. V lost 4 bases and J lost 5, with 12 bases in between. Germline values: CDR1 SGHRS, CDR2 YFSETQ. CDR3 amino acids: CASSNGQTNEKLFF. The DNA for the CDR3 is TGCGCCAGCAGCAACGGACAGACCAATGAAAAACTGTTTTTT.

This chain uses TRBV7-9 with TRBJ1-2; 7 positions match TRBD1. This CDR3 comprises 12 residues. Trimming at V came to 5 bases and at J to 6 bases, leaving 3 bases not matched to a gene. The germline gives CDR1 SEHNR, CDR2 FQNEAQ (reference sequence). The CDR3: CASSRDRNGYTF. CDR3 nucleotide sequence: TGTGCCAGCAGCCGGGACAGAAATGGCTACACCTTC.

The chain links TRBV30 to TRBJ2-5; D gene unclear. Trimming removed 0 bases at V and 3 bases at J, with 8 bases between. CDR1 and CDR2 (germline): GTSNPN, SVGIG (reference sequence). This CDR3 contains 13 residues. The CDR3 nucleotides are TGTGCCTGGAGTGTAACCCCGGAAGAGACCCAGTACTTC. This encodes CAWSVTPEETQYF.

The V gene is TRBV18, the J gene TRBJ2-1, with 10 bases identical to TRBD2. V lost 3 bases to trimming and J lost 0 bases; unmatched junction nucleotides: 2. This CDR3 is built from 16 residues. Germline CDR1 and CDR2: KGHSH and LQKENI. As DNA, the CDR3 is TGTGCCAGCTCACCTAGCGGGGGGAGCTCCTACAATGAGCAGTTCTTC. Its translation: CASSPSGGSSYNEQFF.

The chain has TRBV6-4 and TRBJ1-5, with D perhaps matching TRBD1 (6 bases). V was trimmed by 0 bases and J by 6 bases, leaving 15 bases between them. The germline CDR1 and CDR2 sequences are MRHNA and SNTAGT. This CDR3 is 16 amino acids long. In DNA form, the CDR3 reads TGTGCCAGCAGTGACTCGTGGCAGGGGCGCTGTCAGCCCCAGCATTTT. This translates into CASSDSWQGRCQPQHF.

The rearrangement joins TRBV10-3 to TRBJ2-7; D perhaps matches TRBD1 (6 bases). Germline CDR1 reads ENHRY; CDR2 reads SYGVKD. This CDR3 is 13 amino acids long. Trimming pared 6 bases from V and 2 bases from J, leaving 11 bases between. The CDR3 DNA sequence: TGTGCCATCAGACCGGGACAAACCTACGAGCAGTACTTC. It translates to CAIRPGQTYEQYF.

The gene calls are TRBV5-6 and TRBJ1-4, with TRBD1 matching 8 bases. The V and J ends lost 4 bases and 4 bases, in that order; junction bases with no gene match: 6. Germline V gives CDR1 SGHDT, CDR2 YYEEEE. The CDR3 loop spans 15 amino acids. The DNA of the CDR3 is TGTGCCAGCAGCAATACAGGGGGGAATAATGAAAAACTGTTTTTT. This gives the protein CASSNTGGNNEKLFF.

J is TRBJ2-7 and V is TRBV30; TRBD1 might be the D (6 bases). This CDR3 is 13 amino acids long. V lost 0 bases to trimming and J lost 4 bases, with 10 bases between them. CDR1 and CDR2 from the germline V gene are GTSNPN and SVGIG (reference sequence). The CDR3 sequence is CAWSVGAGYEQYF. CDR3 sequence (DNA): TGTGCCTGGAGTGTGGGGGCTGGGTACGAGCAGTACTTC.

The CDR3 DNA follows: TGTGCCAGCCGCGACACCGCTGGGCATCTCGGCTACACCTTC. Translating it yields CASRDTAGHLGYTF. The chain employs TRBV7-2 and TRBJ1-2; D gene unclear. Germline lookup yields CDR1 SGHTA and CDR2 FQGNSA. The V and J ends lost 8 bases and 8 bases respectively, with 21 bases between them. The CDR3 spans 14 residues.